This TCR beta chain came from a study of T-cell reconstitution after alpha-beta-depleted transplantation in children. With 5 bases removed from V and 0 bases from J, the gap between germline ends came to 11 bases. CDR3 length equals 14 residues. The germline V gene has CDR1 SGDLS and CDR2 YYNGEE. It was with unique molecular identifiers that the TCRbeta library was prepared. Each CDR3 protein gets one entry after TCRdb re-called the PCR reads with MiXCR. Here the sample spans about 580,000 distinct CDR3 sequences, roughly 24% being singletons. The source of this sequence is a boy under two years old who had a stem cell transplant for acute myeloid leukemia, so the T cells may come from the graft donor. The specimen was PBMCs, mostly from graft donor cells, collected 360 days after TCRalphabeta/CD19-depleted stem cell transplant. The chain joins TRBV9 to TRBJ1-1; tentatively, D is TRBD1 (5 bases). This CDR3 reads CASRYRFMNTEAFF. The CDR3 region has the DNA TGTGCCAGCAGGTACAGGTTCATGAACACTGAAGCTTTCTTT.